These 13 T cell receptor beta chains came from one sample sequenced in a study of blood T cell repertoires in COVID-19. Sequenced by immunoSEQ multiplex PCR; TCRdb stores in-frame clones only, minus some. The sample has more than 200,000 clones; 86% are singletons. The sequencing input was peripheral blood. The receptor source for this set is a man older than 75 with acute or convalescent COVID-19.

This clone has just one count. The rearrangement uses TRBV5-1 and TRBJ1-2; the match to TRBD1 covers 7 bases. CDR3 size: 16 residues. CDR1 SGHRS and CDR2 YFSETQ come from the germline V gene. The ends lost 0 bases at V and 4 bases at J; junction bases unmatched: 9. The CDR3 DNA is TGCGCCAGCAGCTTGGGTGCATCTGCAGGGGGCTATGGCTACACCTTC. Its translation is CASSLGASAGGYGYTF.

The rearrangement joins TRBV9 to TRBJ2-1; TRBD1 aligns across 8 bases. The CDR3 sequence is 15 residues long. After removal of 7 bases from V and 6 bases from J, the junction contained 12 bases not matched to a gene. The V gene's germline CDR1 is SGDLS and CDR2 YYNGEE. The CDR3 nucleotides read TGTGCCAGCGCCAGGGGGCAATCACTACTCAATGAGCAGTTCTTC. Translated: CASARGQSLLNEQFF.

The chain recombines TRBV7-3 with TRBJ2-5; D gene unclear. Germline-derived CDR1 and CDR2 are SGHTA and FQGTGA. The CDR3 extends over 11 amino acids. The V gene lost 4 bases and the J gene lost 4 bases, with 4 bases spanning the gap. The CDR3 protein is CASSYRETQYF. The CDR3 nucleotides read TGTGCCAGCAGCTATCGAGAGACCCAGTACTTC.

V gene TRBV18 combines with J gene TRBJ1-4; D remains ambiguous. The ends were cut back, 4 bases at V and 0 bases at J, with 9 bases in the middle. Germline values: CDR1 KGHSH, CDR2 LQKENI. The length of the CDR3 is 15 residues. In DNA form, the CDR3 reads TGTGCCAGCTCACGTACAGCGGCAACTAATGAAAAACTGTTTTTT. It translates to CASSRTAATNEKLFF.

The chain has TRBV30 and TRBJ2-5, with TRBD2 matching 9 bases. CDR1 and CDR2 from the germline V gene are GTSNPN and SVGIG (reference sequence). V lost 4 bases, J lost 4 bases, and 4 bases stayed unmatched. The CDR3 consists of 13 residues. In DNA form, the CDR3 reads TGTGCCTGGAACGTACTAGCGGGAGAGACCCAGTACTTC. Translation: CAWNVLAGETQYF.

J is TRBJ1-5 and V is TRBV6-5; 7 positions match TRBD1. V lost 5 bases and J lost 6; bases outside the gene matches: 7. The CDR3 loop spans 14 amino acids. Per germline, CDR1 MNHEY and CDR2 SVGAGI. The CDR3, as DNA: TGTGCCAGCAGTACACAGGGGTCGAGTCAGCCCCAGCATTTT. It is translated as CASSTQGSSQPQHF.

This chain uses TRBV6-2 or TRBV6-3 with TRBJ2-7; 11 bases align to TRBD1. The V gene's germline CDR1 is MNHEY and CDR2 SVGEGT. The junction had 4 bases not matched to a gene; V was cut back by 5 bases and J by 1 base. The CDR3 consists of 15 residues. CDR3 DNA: TGTGCCAGCAGTGACCGGGACAGGGGGTCCTACGAGCAGTACGTC. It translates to CASSDRDRGSYEQYV.

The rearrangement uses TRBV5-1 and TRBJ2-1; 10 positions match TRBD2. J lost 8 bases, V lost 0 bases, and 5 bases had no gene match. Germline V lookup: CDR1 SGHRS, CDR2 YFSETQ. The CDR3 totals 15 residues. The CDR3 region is CASSLVTSGTDEQFF. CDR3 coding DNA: TGCGCCAGCAGCTTGGTAACTAGCGGGACGGATGAGCAGTTCTTC.

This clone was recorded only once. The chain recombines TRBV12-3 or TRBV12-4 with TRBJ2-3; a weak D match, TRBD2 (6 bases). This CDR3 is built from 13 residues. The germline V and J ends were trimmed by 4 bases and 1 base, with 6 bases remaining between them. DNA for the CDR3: TGTGCCAGCAGTTGGGGGGGCACAGATACGCAGTATTTT. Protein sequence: CASSWGGTDTQYF.

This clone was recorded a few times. CDR3 nucleotide sequence: TGTGCCAGCGATGCTCTGAGCTCCTACGAGCAGTACTTC. Encoded protein: CASDALSSYEQYF. This chain joins TRBV28 and TRBJ2-7; D unresolved. The length of the CDR3 is 13 residues. Trimming pared 8 bases from V and 0 bases from J, leaving 11 bases between. The germline CDR1 and CDR2 sequences are MDHEN and SYDVKM.

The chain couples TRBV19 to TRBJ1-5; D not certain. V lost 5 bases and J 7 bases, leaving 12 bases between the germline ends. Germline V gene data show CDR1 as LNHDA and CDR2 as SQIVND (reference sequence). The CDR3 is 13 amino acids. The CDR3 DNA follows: TGTGCCAGTAGTCGGCAGGTCCGACAGCCCCAGCATTTT. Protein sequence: CASSRQVRQPQHF. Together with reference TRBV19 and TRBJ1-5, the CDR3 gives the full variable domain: DGGITQSPKYLFRKEGQNVTLSCEQNLNHDAMYWYRQDPGQGLRLIYYSQIVNDFQKGDIAEGYSVSREKKESFPLTVTSAQKNPTAFYLCASSRQVRQPQHFGDGTRLSIL.

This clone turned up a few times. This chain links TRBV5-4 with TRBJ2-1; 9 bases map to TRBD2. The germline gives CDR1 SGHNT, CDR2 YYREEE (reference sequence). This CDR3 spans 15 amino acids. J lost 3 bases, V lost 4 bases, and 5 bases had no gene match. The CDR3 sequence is CASSPGLADYNEQFF. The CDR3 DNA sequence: TGTGCCAGCAGCCCGGGACTAGCCGACTACAATGAGCAGTTCTTC. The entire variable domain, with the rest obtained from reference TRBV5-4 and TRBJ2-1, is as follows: ETGVTQSPTHLIKTRGQQVTLRCSSQSGHNTVSWYQQALGQGPQFIFQYYREEENGRGNFPPRFSGLQFPNYSSELNVNALELDDSALYLCASSPGLADYNEQFFGPGTRLTVL.

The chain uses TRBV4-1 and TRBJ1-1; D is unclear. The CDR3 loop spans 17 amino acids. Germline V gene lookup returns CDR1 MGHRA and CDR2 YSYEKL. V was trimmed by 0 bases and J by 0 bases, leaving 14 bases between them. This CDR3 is CASSQDSRPNLNTEAFF. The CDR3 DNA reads TGCGCCAGCAGCCAAGATTCGCGGCCAAATTTGAACACTGAAGCTTTCTTT.